This TCR beta chain emerged from a study of T cells after posttransplantation cyclophosphamide. Study conclusions and caveats: Later post-transplant blood repertoires were often dominated by donor CD8+ memory clones. Recipient CMV seropositivity and CMV reactivation strongly tracked TRB clonality. TRB overlap between skin or GI tissue T cells and blood was limited.

Generated by immunoSEQ multiplex PCR, the TCRdb table keeps only in-frame clones and is missing some. The profile covers over 6,000 clones, none occurring a single time. A marrow graft followed busulfan-fludarabine conditioning, with cyclophosphamide on days +3 and +4. At least ten counts were recorded for this clone. What it recognizes is unknown. With 6 bases removed from V and 4 bases from J, the gap between germline ends came to 18 bases. CDR3 size: 16 residues. Looked up from germline, CDR1 is ENHRY and CDR2 is SYGVKD. This chain uses TRBV10-3 with TRBJ1-4, with TRBD1 as a possible D gene (5 bases). The TCR comes from a male patient in his late teens or twenties who received an allogeneic stem cell transplant from an unrelated donor, was CMV-positive, and had acute and chronic GVHD. A share of the T cells may be of graft donor origin. This material consisted of PBMCs, taken after allogeneic stem cell transplant with posttransplant cyclophosphamide. The chain's CDR3 is CAIRSGQPGGNEKLFF. CDR3 nucleotide sequence: TGTGCCATCAGGAGTGGACAACCGGGAGGTAATGAAAAACTGTTTTTT.